This T cell receptor (beta chain) derives from a study of shared clonotypes between healthy human individuals. Looking at the study overall: Per donor, CD8 memory used one plate, CD8 naive used two, CD4 memory used three and CD4 naive used three. Study-level points and caveats: Although depth was large, rarefaction showed that sequencing of the sorted subsets was incomplete.

The CDR3 has 14 amino acids. J was trimmed by 0 bases and V by 8 bases; bases with no gene match: 1. Germline V CDR1 and CDR2: SGHRS, YFSETQ. The protocol was immunoSEQ multiplex PCR, while the TCRdb copy is restricted to in-frame clones and leaves out a portion. The table has 950,000 to 1,300,000 clones, approximately 76% seen once; the top ten hold 1.4% to 1.5%. Worth noting for this clone: The antigen is undetermined.

The TCR originated in a man aged 18-30 years in good health. Sequencing input: memory CD4+ T cells sorted from blood. Sample subset: CD45RA-negative fraction. This chain connects TRBV5-1 to TRBJ1-3; 11 bases are a match to TRBD1. CDR3: CASGTGGSGNTIYF. The CDR3 nucleotides read TGCGCCAGTGGGACAGGGGGCTCTGGAAACACCATATATTTT.